The rows below give T cell receptor beta chains drawn from one sample of a study of blood T cell repertoires in COVID-19. Repertoires were generated with immunoSEQ multiplex PCR, while TCRdb's copy carries only in-frame clones and drops some. The data hold about 160,000 clones, with approximately 81% observed a single time. Sequencing used peripheral blood. The receptors come from a woman aged 55-69 years with COVID-19, enrolled during active disease. CDR3s include the opening cysteine and the closing phenylalanine or tryptophan. D genes are given only for firm matches. Clone size appears in some rows only: once, few, many, or a class for an expanded clone.

V,J,size,D,CDR3,DNA
TRBV6-5,TRBJ1-3,once,-,CASRREPSGNTIYF,TGTGCCAGCAGACGAGAGCCCTCTGGAAACACCATATATTTT
TRBV9,TRBJ1-2,-,-,CASSVPNRVHGYTF,TGTGCCAGCAGCGTCCCAAACAGGGTCCATGGCTACACCTTC
TRBV29-1,TRBJ1-1,-,TRBD1,CSVDTTGQGATEAFF,TGCAGCGTTGATACCACGGGACAGGGGGCAACTGAAGCTTTCTTT
TRBV18,TRBJ2-3,-,-,CASSPGLNTDTQYF,TGTGCCAGCTCACCCGGACTTAACACAGATACGCAGTATTTT
TRBV27,TRBJ1-4,-,TRBD1,CASSFIGTGNEKLFF,TGTGCCAGCAGTTTCATCGGGACAGGAAACGAAAAACTGTTTTTT
TRBV5-1,TRBJ2-2,-,TRBD2,CASSLWASGSGRNTGELFF,TGCGCCAGCAGCTTATGGGCTAGCGGGAGTGGAAGAAACACCGGGGAGCTGTTTTTT
TRBV27,TRBJ2-7,-,TRBD2,CASSLLGGNRHEQYF,TGTGCCAGCAGTTTATTGGGGGGGAACCGGCACGAGCAGTACTTC
TRBV6-5,TRBJ2-1,few,TRBD2,CASRTRTSLGEQFF,TGTGCCAGCAGAACGAGGACTAGCCTGGGTGAGCAGTTCTTC
TRBV7-8,TRBJ1-5,-,TRBD1,CASSPGSGGANQPQHF,TGTGCCAGCAGCCCAGGCTCAGGGGGCGCGAATCAGCCCCAGCATTTT
TRBV7-6,TRBJ2-1,-,TRBD2,CASSLVGTSGRWTYNEQFF,TGTGCCAGCAGCTTAGTTGGGACTAGCGGGAGATGGACCTACAATGAGCAGTTCTTC
TRBV12-5,TRBJ1-2,-,-,CASGRQWVGYTF,TGTGCTAGTGGTAGACAGTGGGTAGGCTACACCTTC
TRBV10-3,TRBJ1-2,-,TRBD1,CAISEGQGDYGYTF,TGTGCCATCAGTGAGGGCCAGGGGGACTATGGCTACACCTTC
TRBV18,TRBJ2-5,-,-,CASSPHSQEGTQYF,TGTGCCAGCTCACCACACTCCCAGGAAGGGACCCAGTACTTC
TRBV5-1,TRBJ2-6,few,TRBD1,CASSLQGAAGANVLTF,TGCGCCAGCAGCTTACAGGGGGCTGCTGGGGCCAACGTCCTGACTTTC
TRBV7-9,TRBJ2-6,-,-,CASSLYSSGANVLTF,TGTGCCAGCAGCTTATATAGCTCTGGGGCCAACGTCCTGACTTTC
TRBV11-2,TRBJ2-1,-,TRBD1,CASSLDQGAFYNEQFF,TGTGCCAGCAGCTTAGACCAGGGGGCGTTTTACAATGAGCAGTTCTTC
TRBV6-5,TRBJ1-1,-,-,CASSYLRGADGTEAFF,TGTGCCAGCAGTTACCTTCGGGGGGCGGATGGCACTGAAGCTTTCTTT
TRBV3-1/TRBV3-2,TRBJ2-7,-,TRBD2,CASGREGHYEQYF,TGTGCCAGCGGGCGGGAGGGGCATTACGAGCAGTACTTC
TRBV7-8,TRBJ1-1,-,TRBD1,CASSFQTGPNTEAFF,TGTGCCAGCAGCTTTCAGACAGGGCCGAACACTGAAGCTTTCTTT
TRBV5-8,TRBJ2-3,-,TRBD2,CASTHSSGTSTDTQYF,TGTGCCAGCACTCATTCTAGCGGAACTAGCACAGATACGCAGTATTTT
TRBV4-1,TRBJ2-1,once,TRBD2,CASSQDPASGMGYNEQFF,TGCGCCAGCAGCCAAGATCCGGCTAGCGGTATGGGATACAATGAGCAGTTCTTC
TRBV7-9,TRBJ2-7,-,TRBD2,CASSLSQREGPSSYEQYF,TGTGCCAGCAGCTTAAGTCAGCGGGAGGGCCCCAGCTCCTACGAGCAGTACTTC
TRBV2,TRBJ1-6,-,-,CASTSSQGRSPLHF,TGTGCCAGCACTAGCTCGCAGGGGAGATCACCCCTCCACTTT
TRBV5-1,TRBJ1-1,-,-,CASSLFRNTEAFF,TGCGCCAGCAGCTTGTTCCGGAACACTGAAGCTTTCTTT
TRBV19,TRBJ1-5,-,-,CASTRRREGNQPQHF,TGTGCCAGTACCCGCCGCAGGGAGGGGAATCAGCCCCAGCATTTT
TRBV11-2,TRBJ1-2,-,TRBD1,CASSVGQGANYGYTF,TGTGCCAGCAGCGTGGGACAGGGGGCGAACTATGGCTACACCTTC
TRBV7-3,TRBJ1-1,-,-,CASSPPPGRKTEAFF,TGTGCCAGCAGCCCCCCACCAGGGCGGAAGACTGAAGCTTTCTTT
TRBV7-2,TRBJ2-7,once,-,CASSLGLGNYEQYF,TGTGCCAGCAGCTTAGGACTAGGGAACTACGAGCAGTACTTC
TRBV6-5,TRBJ1-5,-,TRBD1,CASSYSGTGGDQPQHF,TGTGCCAGCAGTTACTCCGGGACAGGGGGGGATCAGCCCCAGCATTTT
TRBV19,TRBJ2-7,-,-,CASSIGLLQYF,TGTGCCAGTAGTATAGGTCTACTGCAGTACTTC
TRBV12-5,TRBJ1-2,-,-,CASGPIYGYTF,TGTGCTAGTGGTCCTATCTATGGCTACACCTTC
TRBV3-1/TRBV3-2,TRBJ1-2,-,TRBD1,CASSLQGRNGYTF,TGTGCCAGCAGCCTACAGGGGAGGAATGGCTACACCTTC
TRBV25-1,TRBJ2-7,-,TRBD1,CASSRQGAMDEQYF,TGTGCCAGCAGTCGACAGGGGGCGATGGACGAGCAGTACTTC
TRBV6-5,TRBJ2-1,-,-,CATKGGAWNEQFF,TGTGCCACGAAGGGGGGGGCTTGGAATGAGCAGTTCTTC
TRBV15,TRBJ1-1,-,-,CATSRPLEGVEAFF,TGTGCCACCAGCAGACCGCTCGAGGGGGTCGAAGCTTTCTTT
TRBV5-1,TRBJ2-5,-,-,CASSPLGRGRGETQYF,TGCGCCAGCAGCCCCCTTGGGCGGGGTAGGGGAGAGACCCAGTACTTC
TRBV29-1,TRBJ1-1,-,-,CSVELHRGSEAFF,TGCAGCGTTGAATTACATCGGGGAAGTGAAGCTTTCTTT
TRBV6-5,TRBJ2-1,few,-,CASSRQAGSYNEQFF,TGTGCCAGCAGCCGACAGGCGGGCTCCTACAATGAGCAGTTCTTC
TRBV20-1,TRBJ1-4,-,-,CSASREEKLFF,TGCAGTGCTAGTCGCGAGGAAAAACTGTTTTTT
TRBV27,TRBJ2-6,-,-,CASSHRTLSGANVLTF,TGTGCCAGCAGTCACAGGACACTCTCTGGGGCCAACGTCCTGACTTTC
TRBV6-5,TRBJ1-5,few,TRBD1,CASSRQGAGDQPQHF,TGTGCCAGCAGCAGACAGGGGGCCGGGGATCAGCCCCAGCATTTT
TRBV6-6,TRBJ1-2,-,-,CASTLPISPQLGYTF,TGTGCCAGCACCCTACCCATCAGCCCACAGCTTGGCTACACCTTC
TRBV18,TRBJ1-1,few,-,CASSPSASGQTEAFF,TGTGCCAGCTCACCTTCCGCTAGCGGGCAAACTGAAGCTTTCTTT
TRBV6-1,TRBJ1-6,-,-,CASSEASGSPLHF,TGTGCCAGCAGTGAAGCCTCAGGGTCACCCCTCCACTTT
TRBV5-1,TRBJ1-1,-,-,CASSLQGFTEAFF,TGCGCCAGCAGCTTGCAGGGATTCACTGAAGCTTTCTTT
TRBV7-3,TRBJ2-1,-,TRBD1,CASSRDQGADEQFF,TGTGCCAGCAGCAGAGATCAGGGGGCAGATGAGCAGTTCTTC
TRBV5-8,TRBJ2-1,-,-,CASSFVGGYNEQFF,TGTGCCAGCAGCTTCGTAGGGGGCTACAATGAGCAGTTCTTC
TRBV23-1,TRBJ1-1,-,TRBD1,CASFRDRGLTEAFF,TGCGCCAGTTTCCGGGACAGGGGACTGACTGAAGCTTTCTTT
TRBV25-1,TRBJ1-2,-,TRBD1,CASSNTGGAGYTF,TGTGCCAGCAGTAATACAGGGGGCGCAGGCTACACCTTC
TRBV9,TRBJ1-6,-,TRBD1,CASTTTGKDNSPLHF,TGTGCCAGCACCACGACAGGGAAAGATAATTCACCCCTCCACTTT
TRBV27,TRBJ2-1,-,-,CASTSFGSYYNEQFF,TGTGCCAGCACATCCTTCGGGAGTTACTACAATGAGCAGTTCTTC
TRBV27,TRBJ1-2,-,-,CASRITATNYGYTF,TGTGCCAGCAGGATAACTGCTACTAACTATGGCTACACCTTC
TRBV5-5,TRBJ1-5,-,TRBD1,CASSLAGGNQPQHF,TGTGCCAGCAGCTTGGCAGGGGGAAATCAGCCCCAGCATTTT
TRBV27,TRBJ1-1,-,-,CASSLLAGAAPEAFF,TGTGCCAGCAGTTTACTGGCCGGAGCGGCTCCTGAAGCTTTCTTT
TRBV12-3/TRBV12-4,TRBJ1-2,few,-,CASSSPPDYGYTF,TGTGCCAGCAGTTCCCCCCCGGACTATGGCTACACCTTC
TRBV2,TRBJ2-7,-,-,CASSVSYEQYF,TGTGCCAGCAGCGTATCCTACGAGCAGTACTTC
TRBV6-1,TRBJ1-5,-,-,CASSEVSGDRQPQHF,TGTGCCAGCAGTGAGGTTTCAGGGGACCGCCAGCCCCAGCATTTT
TRBV6-5,TRBJ2-3,-,TRBD1,CASSTPWTGVDTQYF,TGTGCCAGCAGTACCCCCTGGACAGGGGTGGATACGCAGTATTTT
TRBV5-4,TRBJ2-5,-,-,CASSLQGIGEYF,TGTGCCAGCAGCTTACAGGGAATTGGGGAGTACTTC
TRBV19,TRBJ2-1,-,TRBD2,CASSSLGAGGRNEQFF,TGTGCCAGTAGTAGCCTAGGGGCGGGAGGTAGAAATGAGCAGTTCTTC